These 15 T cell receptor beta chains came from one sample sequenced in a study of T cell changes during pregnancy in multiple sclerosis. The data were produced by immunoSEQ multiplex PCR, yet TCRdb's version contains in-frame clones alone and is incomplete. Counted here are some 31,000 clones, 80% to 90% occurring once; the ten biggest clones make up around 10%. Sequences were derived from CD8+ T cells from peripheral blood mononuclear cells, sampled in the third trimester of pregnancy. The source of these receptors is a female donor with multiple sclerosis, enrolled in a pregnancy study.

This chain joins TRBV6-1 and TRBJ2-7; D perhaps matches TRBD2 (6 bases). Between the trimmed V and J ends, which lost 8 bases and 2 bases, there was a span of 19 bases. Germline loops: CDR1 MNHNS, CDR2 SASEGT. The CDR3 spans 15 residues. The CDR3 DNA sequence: TGTGCCAGCTCAAGTGGGCGGGGATTTCCCTACGAGCAGTACTTC. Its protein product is CASSSGRGFPYEQYF.

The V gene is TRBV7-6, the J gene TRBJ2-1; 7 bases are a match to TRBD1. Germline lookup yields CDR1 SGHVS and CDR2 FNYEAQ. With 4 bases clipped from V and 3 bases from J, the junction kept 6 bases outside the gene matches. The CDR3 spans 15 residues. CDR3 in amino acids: CASSSTGMSYNEQFF. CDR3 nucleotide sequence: TGTGCCAGCAGCTCGACAGGGATGAGCTACAATGAGCAGTTCTTC.

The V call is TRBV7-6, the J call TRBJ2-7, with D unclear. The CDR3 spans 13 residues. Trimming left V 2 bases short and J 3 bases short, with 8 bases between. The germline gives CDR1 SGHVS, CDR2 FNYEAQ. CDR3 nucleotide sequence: TGTGCCAGCAGCTTATCCCCAGGCTACGAGCAGTACTTC. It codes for CASSLSPGYEQYF. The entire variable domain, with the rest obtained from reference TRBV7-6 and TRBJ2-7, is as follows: GAGVSQSPRYKVTKRGQDVALRCDPISGHVSLYWYRQALGQGPEFLTYFNYEAQQDKSGLPNDRFSAERPEGSISTLTIQRTEQRDSAMYRCASSLSPGYEQYFGPGTRLTVT.

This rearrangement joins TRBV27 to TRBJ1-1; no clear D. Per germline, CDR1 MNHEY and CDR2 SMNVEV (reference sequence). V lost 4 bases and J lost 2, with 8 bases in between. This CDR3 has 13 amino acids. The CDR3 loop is CASSWTGNTEAFF. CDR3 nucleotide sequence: TGTGCCAGCAGTTGGACGGGAAACACTGAAGCTTTCTTT.

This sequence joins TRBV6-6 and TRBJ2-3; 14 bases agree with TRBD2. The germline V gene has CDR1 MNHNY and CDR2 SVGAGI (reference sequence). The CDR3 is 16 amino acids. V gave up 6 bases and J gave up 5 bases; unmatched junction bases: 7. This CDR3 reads CASSKTSGGAGDTQYF. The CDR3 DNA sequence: TGTGCCAGCAGCAAGACTAGCGGGGGGGCTGGAGATACGCAGTATTTT.

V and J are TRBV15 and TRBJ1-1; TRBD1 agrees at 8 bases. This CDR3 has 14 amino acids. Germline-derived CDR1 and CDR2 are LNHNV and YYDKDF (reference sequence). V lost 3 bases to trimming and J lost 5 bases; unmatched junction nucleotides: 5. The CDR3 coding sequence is TGTGCCACCAGCAGGGACAGGGAGGTGACTGAAGCTTTCTTT. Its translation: CATSRDREVTEAFF.

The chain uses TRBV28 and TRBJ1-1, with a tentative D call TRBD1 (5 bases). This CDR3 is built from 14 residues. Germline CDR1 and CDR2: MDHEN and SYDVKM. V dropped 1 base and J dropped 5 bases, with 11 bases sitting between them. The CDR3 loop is CASSLSTVGTEAFF. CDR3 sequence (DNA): TGTGCCAGCAGTTTATCGACAGTAGGGACTGAAGCTTTCTTT.

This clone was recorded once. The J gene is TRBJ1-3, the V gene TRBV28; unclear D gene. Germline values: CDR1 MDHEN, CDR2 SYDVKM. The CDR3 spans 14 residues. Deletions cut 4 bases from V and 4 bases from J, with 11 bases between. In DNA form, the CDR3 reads TGTGCCAGCAGTTCCGGGAGGTACGGAAACACCATATATTTT. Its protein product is CASSSGRYGNTIYF.

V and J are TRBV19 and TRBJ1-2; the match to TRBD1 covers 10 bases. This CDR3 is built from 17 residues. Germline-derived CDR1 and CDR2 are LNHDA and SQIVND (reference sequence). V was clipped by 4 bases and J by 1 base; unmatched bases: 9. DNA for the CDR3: TGTGCCAGTAGTAACCGGGACAGGGGAACGCTTAACTATGGCTACACCTTC. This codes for CASSNRDRGTLNYGYTF.

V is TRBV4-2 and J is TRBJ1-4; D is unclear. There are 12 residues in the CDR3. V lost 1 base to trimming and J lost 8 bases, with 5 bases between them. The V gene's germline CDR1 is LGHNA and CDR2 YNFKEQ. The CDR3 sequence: CASSQGGEKLFF. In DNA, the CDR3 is TGTGCCAGCAGCCAAGGAGGAGAAAAACTGTTTTTT.

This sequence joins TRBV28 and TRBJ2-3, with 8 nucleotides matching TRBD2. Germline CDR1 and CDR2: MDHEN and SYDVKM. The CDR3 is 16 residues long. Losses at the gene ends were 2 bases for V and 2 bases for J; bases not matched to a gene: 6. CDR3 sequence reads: CASSLPKRELTDTQYF. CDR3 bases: TGTGCCAGCAGTTTACCTAAGCGGGAGCTCACAGATACGCAGTATTTT.

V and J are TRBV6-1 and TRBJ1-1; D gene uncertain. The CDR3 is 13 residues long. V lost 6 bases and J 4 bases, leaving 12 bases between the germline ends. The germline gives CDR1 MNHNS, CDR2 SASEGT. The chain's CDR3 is CASRVRGPTEAFF. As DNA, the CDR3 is TGTGCCAGCAGGGTCAGAGGCCCCACTGAAGCTTTCTTT.

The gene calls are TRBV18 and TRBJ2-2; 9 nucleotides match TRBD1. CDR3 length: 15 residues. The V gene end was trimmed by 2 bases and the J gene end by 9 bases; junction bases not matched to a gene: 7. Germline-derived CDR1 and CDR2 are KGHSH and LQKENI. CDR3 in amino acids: CASSPTDRGGWELFF. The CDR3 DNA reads TGTGCCAGCTCACCAACGGACAGGGGCGGCTGGGAGCTGTTTTTT.

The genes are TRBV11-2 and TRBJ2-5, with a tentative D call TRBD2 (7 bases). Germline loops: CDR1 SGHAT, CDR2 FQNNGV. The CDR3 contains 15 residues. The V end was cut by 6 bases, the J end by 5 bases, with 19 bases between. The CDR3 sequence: CASRPDSPGRETQYF. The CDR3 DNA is TGTGCCAGCAGACCGGACAGCCCCGGGAGGGAGACCCAGTACTTC.

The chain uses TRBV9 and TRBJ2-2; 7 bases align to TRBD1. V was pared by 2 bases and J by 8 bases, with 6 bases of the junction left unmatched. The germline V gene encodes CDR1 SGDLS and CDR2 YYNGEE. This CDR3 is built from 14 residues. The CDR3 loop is CASSVTGQAGELFF. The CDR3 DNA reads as TGTGCCAGCAGCGTGACCGGACAGGCGGGGGAGCTGTTTTTT. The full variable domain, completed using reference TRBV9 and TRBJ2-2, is DSGVTQTPKHLITATGQRVTLRCSPRSGDLSVYWYQQSLDQGLQFLIQYYNGEERAKGNILERFSAQQFPDLHSELNLSSLELGDSALYFCASSVTGQAGELFFGEGSRLTVL.